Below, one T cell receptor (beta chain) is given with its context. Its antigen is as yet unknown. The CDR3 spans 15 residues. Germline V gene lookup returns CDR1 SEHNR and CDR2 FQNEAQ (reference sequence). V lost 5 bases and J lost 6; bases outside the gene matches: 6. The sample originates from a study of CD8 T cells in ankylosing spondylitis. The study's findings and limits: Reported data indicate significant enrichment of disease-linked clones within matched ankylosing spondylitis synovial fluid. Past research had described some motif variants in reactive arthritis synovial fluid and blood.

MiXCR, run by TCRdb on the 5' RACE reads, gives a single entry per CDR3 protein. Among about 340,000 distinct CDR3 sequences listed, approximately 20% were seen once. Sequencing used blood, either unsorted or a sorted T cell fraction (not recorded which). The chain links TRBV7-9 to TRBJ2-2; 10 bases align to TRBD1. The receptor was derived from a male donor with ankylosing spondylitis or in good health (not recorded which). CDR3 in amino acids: CASSLGQGVAGELFF. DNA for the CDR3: TGTGCCAGCAGCCTCGGACAGGGGGTCGCCGGGGAGCTGTTTTTT.